Listed here are 28 T cell receptor beta chains from one sample, sequenced in a study of graft-versus-host responses after intestinal transplantation. For these receptors, no antigen is known. The assay was immunoSEQ multiplex PCR, and TCRdb's table has in-frame clones only and misses some. The profile shows tens of thousands of clones, around 92% of them singletons. The sequences come from unstimulated CD4+ T cells sorted from spleen or lymph node cells, collected before intestinal transplant. The source is a human donor who received an intestinal transplant.

The chain employs TRBV5-6 and TRBJ1-1; TRBD1 agrees at 8 bases. V shed 3 bases and J 3 bases; nucleotides not matched to a gene: 4. The CDR3 is 14 residues long. Germline V gene lookup returns CDR1 SGHDT and CDR2 YYEEEE. The CDR3 protein is CASSSTGVYTEAFF. The CDR3 region has the DNA TGTGCCAGCAGCTCGACAGGGGTTTACACTGAAGCTTTCTTT.

This clone was counted once. The J gene is TRBJ2-6, the V gene TRBV11-2; perhaps TRBD1 as D (5 bases). V gave up 0 bases and J gave up 2 bases, with 8 bases separating them. CDR1 is SGHAT, CDR2 FQNNGV, per germline. The CDR3 spans 16 residues. CDR3 in DNA: TGTGCCAGCAGCTTAGATCAAGGGGCTGGGGCCAACGTCCTGACTTTC. It translates to CASSLDQGAGANVLTF.

The gene calls are TRBV5-1 and TRBJ1-5, with 9 positions matching TRBD1. V trimming: 4 bases; J trimming: 4 bases; junction bases outside the gene matches: 3. Germline CDR1 and CDR2: SGHRS and YFSETQ. This CDR3 has 14 residues. The CDR3 nucleotides read TGCGCCAGCAGCATAGGGACAGGGAATCAGCCCCAGCATTTT. Protein sequence: CASSIGTGNQPQHF. The entire variable domain, with the rest obtained from reference TRBV5-1 and TRBJ1-5, is as follows: KAGVTQTPRYLIKTRGQQVTLSCSPISGHRSVSWYQQTPGQGLQFLFEYFSETQRNKGNFPGRFSGRQFSNSRSEMNVSTLELGDSALYLCASSIGTGNQPQHFGDGTRLSIL.

The chain carries TRBV11-3 and TRBJ2-6, with 8 positions matching TRBD1. CDR1 and CDR2 from the germline V gene are SGHNT and YENEEA. The CDR3 contains 19 residues. Trimming at V came to 4 bases and at J to 1 base, leaving 12 bases not matched to a gene. Here the CDR3 DNA reads TGTGCCAGCAGCTCAAGGACAGGGACCAACTTATCTGGGGCCAACGTCCTGACTTTC. This gives the protein CASSSRTGTNLSGANVLTF.

The genes are TRBV30 and TRBJ2-7, with 9 bases that match TRBD2. Looked up from germline, CDR1 is GTSNPN and CDR2 is SVGIG (reference sequence). V trimming: 2 bases; J trimming: 3 bases; junction bases outside the gene matches: 8. This CDR3 is 15 amino acids long. For the CDR3, the DNA is TGTGCCTGGAGTCTGAGAGGACTAGCGTACTACGAGCAGTACTTC. It translates to CAWSLRGLAYYEQYF. Filled out from reference TRBV30 and TRBJ2-7, the complete variable domain reads SQTIHQWPATLVQPVGSPLSLECTVEGTSNPNLYWYRQAAGRGLQLLFYSVGIGQISSEVPQNLSASRPQDRQFILSSKKLLLSDSGFYLCAWSLRGLAYYEQYFGPGTRLTVT.

The gene calls are TRBV7-9 and TRBJ1-2; 8 bases are a match to TRBD1. Germline lookup yields CDR1 SEHNR and CDR2 FQNEAQ (reference sequence). CDR3 length: 15 amino acids. V lost 2 bases and J lost 2; bases outside the gene matches: 4. CDR3 amino acids: CASSLRTGINYGYTF. In nucleotides, the CDR3 is TGTGCCAGCAGCTTAAGGACAGGGATCAACTATGGCTACACCTTC.

This clone was seen only once. The genes are TRBV18 and TRBJ2-7; the D gene is possibly TRBD1 (6 bases). The CDR3 totals 15 residues. The germline V and J ends were trimmed by 2 bases and 3 bases, with 14 bases remaining between them. CDR1 and CDR2 from the germline V gene are KGHSH and LQKENI. The CDR3 region has the DNA TGTGCCAGCTCACCAAGGAGACAGGAATACTACGAGCAGTACTTC. This sequence encodes CASSPRRQEYYEQYF.

Comment on this clone: Distinct nucleotide sequences in the sample also encode this CDR3. The chain uses TRBV30 and TRBJ2-2; TRBD2 is a possible D gene (5 bases). The ends were cut back, 0 bases at V and 8 bases at J, with 10 bases in the middle. Germline V gives CDR1 GTSNPN, CDR2 SVGIG (reference sequence). This CDR3 has 13 amino acids. The CDR3 sequence is CAWSVKREGELFF. In nucleotides, the CDR3 is TGTGCCTGGAGTGTAAAGAGGGAAGGGGAGCTGTTTTTT.

This rearrangement joins TRBV5-1 to TRBJ1-1; D gene unclear. In germline, CDR1 is SGHRS, CDR2 YFSETQ. V gave up 3 bases and J gave up 4 bases, with 22 bases separating them. This CDR3 region has 17 residues. DNA for the CDR3: TGCGCCAGCAGCTCCGGAGGGAGCTTCGGAAGAGTCACTGAAGCTTTCTTT. It is translated as CASSSGGSFGRVTEAFF.

V is TRBV6-5 and J is TRBJ2-7, with unresolved D. Trimming took off 6 bases at V and 1 base at J, with 10 bases between the two ends. CDR1 is MNHEY, CDR2 SVGAGI, per germline. This CDR3 is built from 13 residues. CDR3 loop: CASRLLTSYEQYF. DNA for the CDR3: TGTGCCAGCAGATTACTGACATCCTACGAGCAGTACTTC.

This sequence joins TRBV7-9 and TRBJ1-6; D uncertain. CDR3 length: 12 residues. V gave up 5 bases and J gave up 5 bases, with 4 bases separating them. Per germline, CDR1 SEHNR and CDR2 FQNEAQ (reference sequence). The CDR3 nucleotides are TGTGCCAGCAGCCGCGATAATTCACCCCTCCACTTT. This sequence encodes CASSRDNSPLHF.

This chain joins TRBV20-1 and TRBJ1-1; a weak D match, TRBD1 (5 bases). In germline, CDR1 is DFQATT, CDR2 SNEGSKA (reference sequence). Trimming stripped 2 bases from V and 10 bases from J, with 11 bases between. The CDR3 covers 11 residues. In nucleotides, the CDR3 is TGCAGTGCTAGATCAGGGCAGGTAGCTTTCTTT. Translation: CSARSGQVAFF.

V is TRBV25-1 and J is TRBJ2-7; D is possibly TRBD1 (7 bases). Per germline, CDR1 MGHDK and CDR2 SYGVNS. The CDR3 loop spans 13 amino acids. V lost 6 bases to trimming and J lost 4 bases, with 13 bases between them. CDR3 region: CASRGQGGYEQYF. CDR3 in DNA: TGTGCCAGCAGAGGGCAGGGGGGATACGAGCAGTACTTC.

The rearrangement uses TRBV7-8 and TRBJ2-3, with a tentative D call TRBD2 (5 bases). Germline V CDR1 and CDR2: SGHVS, FQNEAQ. CDR3 length: 14 residues. The V end lost 2 bases, the J end lost 5 bases, and 11 bases lay between the germline ends. DNA for the CDR3: TGTGCCAGCAGCTTAAACCCAGAGGGAGATACGCAGTATTTT. Amino acid sequence: CASSLNPEGDTQYF.

V is TRBV30 and J is TRBJ1-6; unclear D gene. The germline V and J ends were trimmed by 7 bases and 7 bases, with 17 bases remaining between them. Germline V gene lookup returns CDR1 GTSNPN and CDR2 SVGIG (reference sequence). The CDR3 runs to 14 residues. The CDR3 sequence: CASTSSLRNSPLHF. CDR3 nucleotides: TGTGCCTCAACCTCGAGCCTACGGAATTCACCCCTCCACTTT.

V is TRBV10-3 and J is TRBJ1-2; TRBD1 aligns across 9 bases. Germline lookup yields CDR1 ENHRY and CDR2 SYGVKD. CDR3 length: 13 amino acids. With 8 bases clipped from V and 6 bases from J, the junction kept 7 bases outside the gene matches. The chain's CDR3 is CAIQEDRGNGYTF. The DNA of the CDR3 is TGTGCCATCCAAGAGGACAGGGGAAATGGCTACACCTTC.

This clone occurred a few times. The chain links TRBV10-3 to TRBJ1-2; D not resolved. Per germline, CDR1 ENHRY and CDR2 SYGVKD. There are 15 residues in the CDR3. V was shortened by 6 bases and J by 0 bases, with 14 bases between the two germline ends. As DNA, the CDR3 is TGTGCCATCAGGGAACAGTTAACCTCTAACTATGGCTACACCTTC. This codes for CAIREQLTSNYGYTF.

The rearrangement uses TRBV29-1 and TRBJ1-1; 9 bases agree with TRBD1. The trim removed 6 bases at V and 4 bases at J, leaving 6 bases unmatched. Per germline, CDR1 SQVTM and CDR2 ANQGSEA. This CDR3 contains 13 residues. DNA of the CDR3: TGCAGCGTGGGGACAGGGAAAAGCACTGAAGCTTTCTTT. Its protein product is CSVGTGKSTEAFF.

This clone came up a few times. This chain links TRBV6-1 with TRBJ2-7; perhaps TRBD1 as D (6 bases). CDR1 MNHNS and CDR2 SASEGT come from the germline V gene. The ends were cut back, 1 base at V and 3 bases at J, with 10 bases in the middle. The CDR3 loop spans 14 amino acids. The CDR3 spells CASSEGRRGYEQYF. DNA for the CDR3: TGTGCCAGCAGTGAAGGACGCAGGGGCTACGAGCAGTACTTC.

The gene calls are TRBV18 and TRBJ2-5, with D hard to call. V was pared by 0 bases and J by 5 bases, with 19 bases between. Per germline, CDR1 KGHSH and CDR2 LQKENI. This CDR3 is 17 amino acids long. This CDR3 reads CASSPPPSGLTQETQYF. DNA for the CDR3: TGTGCCAGCTCACCACCCCCTTCAGGCCTTACTCAGGAGACCCAGTACTTC.

As DNA, the CDR3 is TGTGCCAGCGGGAGGACGTGGAGCTCCTACGAGCAGTACTTC. It translates to CASGRTWSSYEQYF. This sequence joins TRBV9 and TRBJ2-7, with D possibly being TRBD2 (6 bases). There are 14 residues in the CDR3. From germline, CDR1 is SGDLS and CDR2 YYNGEE. Trimming stripped 7 bases from V and 0 bases from J, with 14 bases between.

This CDR3 is CASSLGRLQNTGELFF. DNA for the CDR3: TGTGCCAGCAGCTTAGGGCGGCTTCAGAACACCGGGGAGCTGTTTTTT. The chain links TRBV7-2 to TRBJ2-2; no firm D call. Germline CDR1 reads SGHTA; CDR2 reads FQGNSA. The CDR3 is 16 amino acids. The V gene lost 1 base and the J gene lost 1 base, with 10 bases spanning the gap.

The chain combines TRBV7-8 with TRBJ2-2; tentatively, D is TRBD2 (5 bases). V was shortened by 3 bases and J by 5 bases, with 7 bases between the two germline ends. From germline, CDR1 is SGHVS and CDR2 FQNEAQ. This CDR3 spans 13 amino acids. The CDR3 coding sequence is TGTGCCAGCAGCTTTAGAGGGACCGGGGAGCTGTTTTTT. Protein product: CASSFRGTGELFF.

The chain employs TRBV7-9 and TRBJ1-3; perhaps TRBD1 as D (5 bases). V lost 3 bases to trimming and J lost 0 bases, with 15 bases between them. The CDR3 length is 17 residues. The germline gives CDR1 SEHNR, CDR2 FQNEAQ (reference sequence). CDR3: CASSFYQGLASGNTIYF. DNA of the CDR3: TGTGCCAGCAGCTTTTATCAGGGACTAGCCTCTGGAAACACCATATATTTT.

This clone occurred once. The V call is TRBV1, the J call TRBJ2-3; the table calls TRBD2, which could not be checked here. TRBV1 is listed as a pseudogene. The CDR3 has 11 residues. Here the CDR3 reads CTSLTRDTQYF. The DNA of the CDR3 is TGCACCAGCCTGACTCGTGATACGCAGTATTTT.

The J gene is TRBJ1-1, the V gene TRBV30, with 7 bases identical to TRBD1. Germline V gene data show CDR1 as GTSNPN and CDR2 as SVGIG (reference sequence). After removal of 3 bases from V and 1 base from J, the junction contained 5 bases not matched to a gene. This CDR3 is 14 amino acids long. The CDR3 DNA reads TGTGCCTGGAGAGGGGACAGCCCGAACACTGAAGCTTTCTTT. It yields the protein CAWRGDSPNTEAFF. Combining the CDR3 with reference TRBV30 and TRBJ1-1 gives the whole variable domain SQTIHQWPATLVQPVGSPLSLECTVEGTSNPNLYWYRQAAGRGLQLLFYSVGIGQISSEVPQNLSASRPQDRQFILSSKKLLLSDSGFYLCAWRGDSPNTEAFFGQGTRLTVV.

The gene calls are TRBV30 and TRBJ1-1; 9 bases align to TRBD1. The V and J ends lost 5 bases and 1 base, in that order; junction bases with no gene match: 2. The CDR3 totals 13 residues. The V gene's germline CDR1 is GTSNPN and CDR2 SVGIG (reference sequence). CDR3 nucleotides: TGTGCCTGGGCGGGACAGGGGAACACTGAAGCTTTCTTT. This sequence encodes CAWAGQGNTEAFF.

V and J are TRBV5-1 and TRBJ1-5; 7 nucleotides line up with TRBD1. Looked up from germline, CDR1 is SGHRS and CDR2 is YFSETQ. The CDR3 extends over 14 amino acids. J lost 1 base, V lost 4 bases, and 2 bases had no gene match. CDR3 DNA sequence: TGCGCCAGCAGCCCAGGGGGAAGCAATCAGCCCCAGCATTTT. This sequence encodes CASSPGGSNQPQHF.